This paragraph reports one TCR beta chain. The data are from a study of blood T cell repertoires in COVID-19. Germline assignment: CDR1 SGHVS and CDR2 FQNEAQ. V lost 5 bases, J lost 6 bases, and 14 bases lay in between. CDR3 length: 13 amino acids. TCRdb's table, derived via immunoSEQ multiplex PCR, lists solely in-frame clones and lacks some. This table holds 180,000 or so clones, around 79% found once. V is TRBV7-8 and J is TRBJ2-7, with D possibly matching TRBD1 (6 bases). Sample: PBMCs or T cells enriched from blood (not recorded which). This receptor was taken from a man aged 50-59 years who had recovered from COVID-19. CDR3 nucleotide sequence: TGTGCCAGCAGCCGAAATACAGGGAGCGAGCAGTACTTC. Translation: CASSRNTGSEQYF.